The source of this TCR beta chain is a study of T-cell memory formation after mild COVID-19. Whole-study results and caveats: There were some responding clones in pre-infection memory, which suggested that cross-reactive memory had joined.

The sample holds a few counts of this clonotype. Its antigen remains unidentified. From the 5' RACE reads, TCRdb called clonotypes with MiXCR, one entry per CDR3 protein. The table has around 410,000 distinct CDR3 sequences, 20% to 30% seen once. CDR3 size: 14 residues. CDR1 is SGHKS, CDR2 YYEKEE, per germline (reference sequence). V lost 5 bases, J lost 4 bases, and 5 bases stayed unmatched. Input material: PBMCs or a T cell subset sorted from them (not recorded which). The TCR sequence derives from an adult woman who had mild COVID-19 (a few samples of this study predate the infection). Cell type and time point are not known. The chain combines TRBV5-5 with TRBJ2-5; TRBD1 matches 10 bases. The CDR3 DNA sequence: TGTGCCAGCAGGCGGACAGGGGGTGTAGAGACCCAGTACTTC. The encoded protein is CASRRTGGVETQYF.